This TCR beta chain was sequenced during a study of blood T cell repertoires in COVID-19. Study information: Samples representing acute and convalescent COVID-19 were sourced from the United States, Italy and Spain.

CDR3 size: 16 residues. Trimming pared 4 bases from V and 6 bases from J, leaving 22 bases between. CDR1 is SGHTS and CDR2 is YDEGEE in the germline V gene. This clone was seen more than once but under ten times. Authors' processing steps: Researchers report that nucleated cell counts were estimated from reference gene primer amplification. The protocol was immunoSEQ multiplex PCR, while the TCRdb copy is restricted to in-frame clones and leaves out a portion. The V and J calls and clone size were taken over from that table, and D and trimming were inferred from the DNA. In the table there are around 270,000 clones, around 89% of which are singletons.

Material for sequencing was peripheral blood. This TCR was sampled from a man aged 35 to 55 with acute or convalescent COVID-19. The chain recombines TRBV5-8 with TRBJ1-2, with a tentative D call TRBD1 (6 bases). CDR3 bases: TGTGCCAGCAGCCCCCCCCACAGGGTTCAGGAAGATGGCTACACCTTC. It yields the protein CASSPPHRVQEDGYTF.